The 6 T cell receptor beta chains listed next were all sequenced from one sample in a study of spatial heterogeneity in lung cancer. TCRdb fed the 5' RACE reads into MiXCR, producing one record per CDR3 protein. The table has 35,000 to 55,000 distinct CDR3 sequences, roughly 15% seen once; the top ten hold 55% to 70%. The sample's time point: sample taken at primary tumor resection. The sequences come from PBMCs, collected at surgery. These receptors all come from a male donor with early-stage non-small cell lung cancer.

This clonotype was recorded a few times. V gene TRBV28 combines with J gene TRBJ2-3; 10 bases line up with TRBD2. This CDR3 comprises 16 residues. CDR1 and CDR2 (germline): MDHEN, SYDVKM. After removal of 6 bases from V and 0 bases from J, the junction contained 6 bases not matched to a gene. The CDR3 region has the DNA TGTGCCAGCAGCTTCACGACTAGCGGGAGCACAGATACGCAGTATTTT. This codes for CASSFTTSGSTDTQYF.

The genes are TRBV27 and TRBJ1-2; D may be TRBD1 (5 bases). Deletions cut 5 bases from V and 4 bases from J, with 17 bases between. CDR1 is MNHEY, CDR2 SMNVEV, per germline (reference sequence). The CDR3 loop spans 15 amino acids. The CDR3 DNA reads as TGTGCCAGCAGTCCCCTCTTAGCAGGGACCTATGGCTACACCTTC. Its translation is CASSPLLAGTYGYTF.

V usage is TRBV7-2 and J usage is TRBJ2-1; the match to TRBD2 covers 8 bases. The V segment lost 2 bases and the J segment 6 bases; nucleotides outside the gene matches: 15. Per the germline V gene, CDR1 is SGHTA and CDR2 is FQGNSA. This CDR3 has 18 amino acids. The CDR3 DNA reads as TGTGCCAGCAGCTTAAGCCCCAAGTGGAGCGGGAGTGTCAATGAGCAGTTCTTC. Translated: CASSLSPKWSGSVNEQFF.

The V gene is TRBV29-1, the J gene TRBJ2-5; 8 bases line up with TRBD1. This CDR3 is 13 amino acids long. Germline V gives CDR1 SQVTM, CDR2 ANQGSEA. J was trimmed by 2 bases and V by 7 bases; bases with no gene match: 6. The CDR3 region is CSADRGGQETQYF. In DNA, the CDR3 is TGCAGCGCCGACAGGGGAGGTCAAGAGACCCAGTACTTC.

This clonotype has a count of ten or more. The genes are TRBV28 and TRBJ2-1, with D possibly matching TRBD2 (6 bases). The CDR3 extends over 14 amino acids. The V and J ends lost 5 bases and 4 bases respectively, with 12 bases between them. Germline V gene lookup returns CDR1 MDHEN and CDR2 SYDVKM. The CDR3 sequence is CASSPGTGYNEQFF. DNA of the CDR3: TGTGCCAGCAGTCCCGGGACTGGATACAATGAGCAGTTCTTC.

This chain connects TRBV10-1 to TRBJ2-7, with 7 bases identical to TRBD1. CDR1 WNHNN and CDR2 SYGVQD come from the germline V gene (reference sequence). The CDR3 is 14 residues long. V lost 0 bases to trimming and J lost 2 bases; unmatched junction nucleotides: 1. CDR3 DNA sequence: TGCGCCAGCAGTGAGTCGGGACAGCCCTACGAGCAGTACTTC. Translating gives CASSESGQPYEQYF.